The source of this T cell receptor beta chain is a study of blood T cell repertoires in COVID-19 (dated by TCRdb to 2020 to 2022). With respect to the entire study: The collaborator samples originated in the United States, Italy and Spain and spanned the acute and convalescent phases of COVID-19. Sample metadata almost always included a de-identified subject ID, COVID-19 status, age in years and sex. The repertoires were made available in a free public database intended to serve as a resource for research on the immune response to SARS-CoV-2. Samples came from the ongoing ImmuneRACE study (first 160 participants) plus 1,254 subjects from 6 global collaborators. Where available, HLA class I and class II types were taken from metadata supplied by the sample provider and were not determined by assay-based typing. Subjects who had been exposed to COVID-19, were actively infected with it, or had recovered from it provided the deeply sampled blood TCRbeta repertoires that made up the dataset. The prospective study material was composed of cDNA or gDNA derived from T cells, B-cell-depleted T cells, or PBMCs.

Collaborating institutions collected whole blood in K2EDTA tubes following their own protocols. For TCRbeta analysis, collaborators shipped samples as frozen whole blood, isolated PBMCs, or DNA extracted from either of those sample types. As for this clone: It has no known antigen specificity. There are no base qualities to consult, and no much larger clone falls within one base.

From cysteine to phenylalanine, the CDR3 is 13 amino acids long. CDR3 DNA only is kept here, 39 bases in frame from base 1. A distance of 5 bases separates the germline ends of V and J, which lose 0 bases and 3 bases respectively. As encoded in the germline V gene, CDR1 is KGHSH while CDR2 is LQKENI. The immunoSEQ Assay, a bias-controlled multiplex PCR, was used to amplify TCRbeta CDR3 regions from genomic DNA. The authors processed their data as follows. Within the assay, amplification of reference gene primers was used to estimate how many nucleated cells each sample contained. To quantify the absolute abundance of each unique TCRbeta CDR3 rearrangement, sequence reads were collapsed and filtered. For each sample, productive Simpson clonality was calculated as the square root of Simpson's diversity index across productive rearrangements. Drawn from immuneACCESS, this table holds only the in-frame rearrangements with V and J called that TCRdb kept. Clones are partly lost; checked studies trace under half to an unresolved V gene and leave the rest unexplained. V, J and clone size are taken as reported in that table, and D and trimming were inferred from the DNA itself. The sample yields 46,000 or so clones; about nine tenths were counted once. Over 15% of the sample belongs to the ten largest clones.

Summary of the overall study and its limitations: How much clinical and demographic metadata was included differed by source and by participant, and the metadata was provided uncurated.

The chain employs TRBV18 and TRBJ1-1; the D gene cannot be named for sure. The sample consisted of peripheral blood. The receptor was derived from a man between 70 and 80 years old with active COVID-19. The DNA is as follows: TGTGCCAGCTCACCACCGCCGGACACTGAAGCTTTCTTT. Its protein reads: CASSPPPDTEAFF.